The 9 T cell receptor delta chains below come from one sample, sequenced in a study of gamma-delta T cells after stem cell transplantation (TCRdb year 2016). Library method: RT-PCR. The sequencer was an Illumina MiSeq. TCRdb reprocessed the public reads with the caller CATT; rows with the same DNA were merged afterwards. For this sample the table gives some 12,000 delta-chain clones, of which about 38% were detected only once. Together, the top ten hold 2.5% to 3.5% of the sample. Sample: gamma-delta T cells. The receptors shown here come from a human donor. It is not recorded whose cells these are; they may come from a transplant donor.

In regard to this clone: The sample holds other DNA sequences that translate to the same CDR3. CDR3 sequence reads: CACGARGWGIHTDKLIF. CDR3 bases: TGTGCCTGTGGAGCACGGGGGTGGGGGATTCACACCGATAAACTCATCTTT. The genes are TRDV2 and TRDJ1; 8 bases are shared with TRDD3. V dropped 5 bases and J dropped 0; count of bases not matched to a gene: 13. Germline V gene data show CDR1 as GEAIGNYY and CDR2 as EKD. CDR3 size: 17 residues.

About this clone itself: The junction departs from the called germline gene at one end, perhaps through a read error. This chain uses TRDV1 with TRDJ1, with 11 positions matching TRDD3. Germline V gives CDR1 TSWWSYY, CDR2 QGS. The CDR3 contains 17 residues. CDR3 coding DNA: TGTGCTCTTGGGGGCGCGTTCCCCGTGAGGCTGGGGGATACACTCATCTTT. As protein: CALGGAFPVRLGDTLIF.

This clone has a handful of counts. This chain joins TRDV1 and TRDJ1, with TRDD3 matching 13 bases. V dropped 4 bases and J dropped 4; count of bases not matched to a gene: 21. The CDR3 is made up of 21 amino acids. Per the germline V gene, CDR1 is TSWWSYY and CDR2 is QGS. CDR3 region: CALGAMSLSTGGYVLIDKLIF. As DNA, the CDR3 is TGTGCTCTTGGGGCTATGAGCTTATCTACTGGGGGATACGTTTTAATCGATAAACTCATCTTT.

The chain combines TRDV1 with TRDJ1; 12 bases line up with TRDD3. This CDR3 is 23 amino acids long. The V gene end was trimmed by 0 bases and the J gene end by 0 bases; junction bases not matched to a gene: 20. CDR1 and CDR2 (germline): TSWWSYY, QGS. Here the CDR3 reads CALGELPQPYWGIPGLYTDKLIF. CDR3 coding DNA: TGTGCTCTTGGGGAACTGCCCCAGCCTTACTGGGGGATACCGGGCCTGTACACCGATAAACTCATCTTT.

The J gene is TRDJ1, the V gene TRDV1, with D maybe TRDD3 (6 bases). The germline CDR1 and CDR2 sequences are TSWWSYY and QGS. The CDR3 extends over 18 amino acids. V was cut by 0 bases and J by 11 bases, with 28 bases left in between. CDR3 nucleotide sequence: TGTGCTCTTGGGGAACTACTGGGTAAAATTGGGTACACCGATCACCTCATCTTT. It specifies CALGELLGKIGYTDHLIF.

CDR3 DNA: TGTGCTCTTGGGGATTCGAGGTGTCCTGGGGGATACGGCTGGGACACCCGACAGATGTTTTTC. It codes for CALGDSRCPGGYGWDTRQMFF. The chain joins TRDV1 to TRDJ3; the match to TRDD3 covers 12 bases. This CDR3 has 21 amino acids. V lost 3 bases to trimming and J lost 3 bases; unmatched junction nucleotides: 12. Germline loops: CDR1 TSWWSYY, CDR2 QGS.

This clone was picked up a small number of times. This sequence joins TRDV1 and TRDJ2; 12 bases agree with TRDD3. V dropped 0 bases and J dropped 4; count of bases not matched to a gene: 21. Germline-derived CDR1 and CDR2 are TSWWSYY and QGS. This CDR3 spans 23 amino acids. CDR3: CALGELGVFPTGGYRGATAQLFF. The CDR3 DNA follows: TGTGCTCTTGGGGAACTGGGGGTCTTCCCTACTGGGGGATACCGGGGGGCGACAGCACAACTCTTCTTT.

As for this clone: One junction end disagrees with the germline gene, perhaps due to a read error. The chain employs TRDV2 and TRDJ2; D is possibly TRDD3 (5 bases). CDR1 and CDR2 (germline): GEAIGNYY, EKD. CDR3 length equals 14 residues. Written as DNA, the CDR3 is TGTGCCTGTGACACTGGGGTATCGCCAGCCCAACCCTTCTTT. Translating it yields CACDTGVSPAQPFF.

A few counts support this clone. The chain uses TRDV3 and TRDJ1; TRDD3 aligns across 12 bases. CDR3 length equals 23 residues. The ends lost 0 bases at V and 0 bases at J; junction bases unmatched: 26. Germline values: CDR1 TVYSNPD, CDR2 GDNSRS (reference sequence). The CDR3: CAFRVLPTLYWGIQEAHTDKLIF. CDR3 nucleotide sequence: TGTGCCTTTAGGGTCCTTCCTACGTTATACTGGGGGATACAGGAGGCCCACACCGATAAACTCATCTTT.